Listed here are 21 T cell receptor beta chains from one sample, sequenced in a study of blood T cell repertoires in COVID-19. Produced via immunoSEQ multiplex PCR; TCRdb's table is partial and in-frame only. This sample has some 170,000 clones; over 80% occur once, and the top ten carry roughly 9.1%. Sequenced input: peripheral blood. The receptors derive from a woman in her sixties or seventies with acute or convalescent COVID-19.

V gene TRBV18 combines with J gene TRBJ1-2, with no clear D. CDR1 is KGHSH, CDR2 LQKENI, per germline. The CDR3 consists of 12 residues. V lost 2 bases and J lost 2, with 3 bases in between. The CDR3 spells CASSPENYGYTF. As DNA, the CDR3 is TGTGCCAGCTCACCAGAGAACTATGGCTACACCTTC. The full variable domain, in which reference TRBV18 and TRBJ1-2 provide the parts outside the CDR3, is NAGVMQNPRHLVRRRGQEARLRCSPMKGHSHVYWYRQLPEEGLKFMVYLQKENIIDESGMPKERFSAEFPKEGPSILRIQQVVRGDSAAYFCASSPENYGYTFGSGTRLTVV.

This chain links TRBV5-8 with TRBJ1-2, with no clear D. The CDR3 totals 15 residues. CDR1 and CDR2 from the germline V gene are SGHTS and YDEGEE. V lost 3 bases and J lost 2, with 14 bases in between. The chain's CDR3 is CASSSNRQANYGYTF. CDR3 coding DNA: TGTGCCAGCAGCTCCAACCGGCAGGCCAACTATGGCTACACCTTC.

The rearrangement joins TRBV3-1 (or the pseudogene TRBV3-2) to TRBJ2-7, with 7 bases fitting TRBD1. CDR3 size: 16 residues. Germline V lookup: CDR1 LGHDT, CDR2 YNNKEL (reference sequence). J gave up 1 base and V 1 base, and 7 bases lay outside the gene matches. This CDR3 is CASSQGPGGNSYEQYF. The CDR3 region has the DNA TGTGCCAGCAGCCAAGGTCCAGGGGGAAATTCCTACGAGCAGTACTTC.

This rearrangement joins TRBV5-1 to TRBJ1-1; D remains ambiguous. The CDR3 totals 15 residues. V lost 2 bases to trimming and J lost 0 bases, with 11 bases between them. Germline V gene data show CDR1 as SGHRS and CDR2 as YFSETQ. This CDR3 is CASSLTPGMNTEAFF. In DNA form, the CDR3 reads TGCGCCAGCAGCTTAACCCCGGGGATGAACACTGAAGCTTTCTTT.

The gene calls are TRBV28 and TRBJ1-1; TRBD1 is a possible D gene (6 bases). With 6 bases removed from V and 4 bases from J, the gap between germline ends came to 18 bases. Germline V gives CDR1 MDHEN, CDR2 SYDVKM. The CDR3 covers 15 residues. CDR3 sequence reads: CASSLTGSMGTEAFF. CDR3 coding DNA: TGTGCCAGCAGCCTAACAGGGTCTATGGGCACTGAAGCTTTCTTT. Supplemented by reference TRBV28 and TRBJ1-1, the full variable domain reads DVKVTQSSRYLVKRTGEKVFLECVQDMDHENMFWYRQDPGLGLRLIYFSYDVKMKEKGDIPEGYSVSREKKERFSLILESASTNQTSMYLCASSLTGSMGTEAFFGQGTRLTVV.

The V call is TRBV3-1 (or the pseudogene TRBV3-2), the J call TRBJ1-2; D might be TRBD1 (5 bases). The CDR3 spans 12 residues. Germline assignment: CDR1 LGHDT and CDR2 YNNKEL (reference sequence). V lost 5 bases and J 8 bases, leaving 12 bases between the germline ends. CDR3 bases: TGTGCCAGCAGCTGGGGGGTGGAAGGCTACACCTTC. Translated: CASSWGVEGYTF.

The CDR3, as DNA: TGTGCCAGCGGGCGGGAGTATTTGGTCAATGAGCAGTTCTTC. Translating it yields CASGREYLVNEQFF. The V call is TRBV7-2, the J call TRBJ2-1, with TRBD2 identical over 7 bases. The V gene end was trimmed by 8 bases and the J gene end by 6 bases; junction bases not matched to a gene: 10. Germline-derived CDR1 and CDR2 are SGHTA and FQGNSA. This CDR3 is built from 14 residues.

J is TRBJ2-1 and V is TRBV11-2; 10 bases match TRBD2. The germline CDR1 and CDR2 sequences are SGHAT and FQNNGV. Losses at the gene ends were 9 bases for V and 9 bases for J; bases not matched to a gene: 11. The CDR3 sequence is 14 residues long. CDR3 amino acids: CASDRSGGAGEQFF. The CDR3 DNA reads TGTGCCAGTGATAGAAGCGGGGGGGCGGGTGAGCAGTTCTTC.

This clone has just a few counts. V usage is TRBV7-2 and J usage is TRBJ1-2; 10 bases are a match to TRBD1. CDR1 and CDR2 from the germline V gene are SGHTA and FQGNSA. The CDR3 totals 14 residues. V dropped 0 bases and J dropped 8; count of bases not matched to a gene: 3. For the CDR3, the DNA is TGTGCCAGCAGCTTAGCCGGGACAGGGGAAGGCTACACCTTC. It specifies CASSLAGTGEGYTF.

The CDR3 sequence: CASSQSGTGNNSPLHF. The CDR3 bases are TGTGCCAGCAGCCAATCGGGGACAGGGAACAATTCACCCCTCCACTTT. V usage is TRBV16 and J usage is TRBJ1-6, with 9 bases matching TRBD1. The germline V gene has CDR1 KGHSY and CDR2 FQNENV. After removal of 0 bases from V and 7 bases from J, the junction contained 4 bases not matched to a gene. This CDR3 contains 16 residues. Together with reference TRBV16 and TRBJ1-6, the CDR3 gives the full variable domain: GEEVAQTPKHLVRGEGQKAKLYCAPIKGHSYVFWYQQVLKNEFKFLISFQNENVFDETGMPKERFSAKCLPNSPCSLEIQATKLEDSAVYFCASSQSGTGNNSPLHFGNGTRLTVT.

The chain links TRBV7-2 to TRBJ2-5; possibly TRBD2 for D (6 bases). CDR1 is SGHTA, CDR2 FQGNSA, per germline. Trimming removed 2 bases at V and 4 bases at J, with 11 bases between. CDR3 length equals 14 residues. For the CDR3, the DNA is TGTGCCAGCAGCTTATCGGCCGGGGGAGAGACCCAGTACTTC. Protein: CASSLSAGGETQYF.

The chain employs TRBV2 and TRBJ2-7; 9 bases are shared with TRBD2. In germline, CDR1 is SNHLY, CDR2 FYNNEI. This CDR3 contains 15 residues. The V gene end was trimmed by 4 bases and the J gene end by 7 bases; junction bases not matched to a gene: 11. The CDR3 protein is CASSGQRTSVGEQYF. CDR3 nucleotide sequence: TGTGCCAGCAGTGGGCAACGGACTAGCGTGGGAGAGCAGTACTTC.

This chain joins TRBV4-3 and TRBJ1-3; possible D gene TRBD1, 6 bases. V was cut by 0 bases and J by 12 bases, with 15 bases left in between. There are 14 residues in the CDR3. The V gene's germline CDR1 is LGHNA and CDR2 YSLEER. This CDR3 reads CASSQDSRGIRIYF. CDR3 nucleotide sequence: TGCGCCAGCAGCCAAGATAGCAGGGGTATACGCATATATTTT.

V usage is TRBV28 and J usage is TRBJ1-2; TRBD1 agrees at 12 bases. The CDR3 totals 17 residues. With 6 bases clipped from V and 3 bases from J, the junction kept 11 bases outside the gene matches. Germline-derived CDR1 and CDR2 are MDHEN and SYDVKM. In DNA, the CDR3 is TGTGCCAGCAGACTCACCGGGACAGGGGGCGCGGACTATGGCTACACCTTC. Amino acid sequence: CASRLTGTGGADYGYTF.

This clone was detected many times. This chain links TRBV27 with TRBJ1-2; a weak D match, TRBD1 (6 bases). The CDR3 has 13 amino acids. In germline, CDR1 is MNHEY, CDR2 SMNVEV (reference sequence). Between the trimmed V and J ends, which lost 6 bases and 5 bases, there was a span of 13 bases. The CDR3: CASRPDSWYGYTF. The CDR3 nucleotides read TGTGCCAGCAGACCGGACAGTTGGTATGGCTACACCTTC.

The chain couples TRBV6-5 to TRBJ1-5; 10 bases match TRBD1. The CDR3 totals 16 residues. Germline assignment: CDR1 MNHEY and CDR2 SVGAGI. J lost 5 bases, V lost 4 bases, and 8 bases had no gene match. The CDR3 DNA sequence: TGTGCCAGCAGTTTTCCCGCGACAGGGGGCCATCAGCCCCAGCATTTT. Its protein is CASSFPATGGHQPQHF.

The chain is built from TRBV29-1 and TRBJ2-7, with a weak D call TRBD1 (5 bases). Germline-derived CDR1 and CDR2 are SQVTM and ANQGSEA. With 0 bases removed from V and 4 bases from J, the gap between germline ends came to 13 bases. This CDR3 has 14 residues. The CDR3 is CSVEDKGPEYEQYF. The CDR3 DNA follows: TGCAGCGTTGAAGATAAGGGGCCGGAATACGAGCAGTACTTC.

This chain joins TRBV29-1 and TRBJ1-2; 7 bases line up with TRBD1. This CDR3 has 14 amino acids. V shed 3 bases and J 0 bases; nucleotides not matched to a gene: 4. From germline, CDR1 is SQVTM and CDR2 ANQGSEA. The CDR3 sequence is CSVDGTDPNYGYTF. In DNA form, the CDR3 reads TGCAGCGTTGACGGGACAGACCCTAACTATGGCTACACCTTC.

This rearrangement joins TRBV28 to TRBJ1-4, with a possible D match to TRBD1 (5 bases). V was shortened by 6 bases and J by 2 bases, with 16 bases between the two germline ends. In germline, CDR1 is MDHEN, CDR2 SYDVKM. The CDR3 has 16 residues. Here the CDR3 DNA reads TGTGCCAGCAGCTCCCGCGGGGGGAAGACTAATGAAAAACTGTTTTTT. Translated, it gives CASSSRGGKTNEKLFF.

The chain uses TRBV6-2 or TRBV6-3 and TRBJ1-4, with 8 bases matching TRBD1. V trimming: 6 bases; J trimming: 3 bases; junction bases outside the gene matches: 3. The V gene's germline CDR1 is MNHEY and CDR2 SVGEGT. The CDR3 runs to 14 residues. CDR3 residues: CASSRQGSNEKLFF. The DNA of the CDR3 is TGTGCCAGCAGCCGACAGGGGTCTAATGAAAAACTGTTTTTT.

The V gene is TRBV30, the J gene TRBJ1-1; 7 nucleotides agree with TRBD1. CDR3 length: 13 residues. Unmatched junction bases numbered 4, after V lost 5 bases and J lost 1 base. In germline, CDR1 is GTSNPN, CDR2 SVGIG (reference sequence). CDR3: CAWGGQQNTEAFF. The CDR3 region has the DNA TGTGCCTGGGGGGGACAGCAGAACACTGAAGCTTTCTTT.